This passage covers 6 T cell receptor beta chains from one sample sequenced in a study of PD-L1 blockade in urothelial cancer. The protocol was immunoSEQ multiplex PCR, while the TCRdb copy is restricted to in-frame clones and leaves out a portion. The profile shows approximately 110,000 clones, about 85% of them singletons. The sequencing here drew on PBMCs, taken around atezolizumab (anti-PD-L1) treatment. Receptors originate from a man aged 45-60 years with urothelial cancer.

This sequence joins TRBV30 and TRBJ2-1; D is perhaps TRBD2 (5 bases). This CDR3 comprises 15 residues. Germline V CDR1 and CDR2: GTSNPN, SVGIG (reference sequence). Trimming cost V 2 bases and J 8 bases, with 19 bases left between them. CDR3 nucleotides: TGTGCCTGGAGTCGCCTGAGTCCGGGAAATCATGAGCAGTTCTTC. It translates to CAWSRLSPGNHEQFF.

V and J are TRBV18 and TRBJ2-1, with 7 bases that match TRBD2. The length of the CDR3 is 14 residues. Germline CDR1 is KGHSH and CDR2 is LQKENI. V lost 5 bases, J lost 2 bases, and 3 bases stayed unmatched. In nucleotides, the CDR3 is TGTGCCAGCTCAGGAGCGGGACCCTACAATGAGCAGTTCTTC. This gives the protein CASSGAGPYNEQFF.

This rearrangement joins TRBV5-4 to TRBJ2-3; D perhaps matches TRBD2 (5 bases). The V and J ends lost 4 bases and 2 bases respectively, with 14 bases between them. The germline V gene has CDR1 SGHNT and CDR2 YYREEE (reference sequence). The CDR3 covers 15 residues. The CDR3 sequence is CASSLHRLNTDTQYF. The DNA for the CDR3 is TGTGCCAGCAGCCTACACCGACTAAACACAGATACGCAGTATTTT.

This clone was counted a single time. This sample also contains other DNA sequences that code for the same CDR3. The rearrangement uses TRBV18 and TRBJ1-1; D perhaps matches TRBD1 (6 bases). CDR3 length: 13 amino acids. Germline loops: CDR1 KGHSH, CDR2 LQKENI. The V end was cut by 5 bases, the J end by 2 bases, with 9 bases between. The CDR3, as DNA: TGTGCCAGCTCAAGGACAGACAACACTGAAGCTTTCTTT. Protein: CASSRTDNTEAFF.

This chain connects TRBV11-2 to TRBJ1-6, with D hard to call. This CDR3 is 15 amino acids long. V was trimmed by 2 bases and J by 6 bases, leaving 11 bases between them. Germline V lookup: CDR1 SGHAT, CDR2 FQNNGV. The CDR3, as DNA: TGTGCCAGCAGCTTACCAGTGGGAGCTAATTCACCCCTCCACTTT. This codes for CASSLPVGANSPLHF. The variable domain in full, completed from reference TRBV11-2 and TRBJ1-6, reads EAGVAQSPRYKIIEKRQSVAFWCNPISGHATLYWYQQILGQGPKLLIQFQNNGVVDDSQLPKDRFSAERLKGVDSTLKIQPAKLEDSAVYLCASSLPVGANSPLHFGNGTRLTVT.

The V and J genes are TRBV5-4 and TRBJ1-1, with D tentatively TRBD1 (5 bases). The CDR3 consists of 14 residues. The V gene's germline CDR1 is SGHNT and CDR2 YYREEE (reference sequence). The germline V and J ends were trimmed by 4 bases and 5 bases, with 15 bases remaining between them. The CDR3 protein is CASSGGLRGTEAFF. For the CDR3, the DNA is TGTGCCAGCAGCGGGGGACTCCGGGGGACTGAAGCTTTCTTT.